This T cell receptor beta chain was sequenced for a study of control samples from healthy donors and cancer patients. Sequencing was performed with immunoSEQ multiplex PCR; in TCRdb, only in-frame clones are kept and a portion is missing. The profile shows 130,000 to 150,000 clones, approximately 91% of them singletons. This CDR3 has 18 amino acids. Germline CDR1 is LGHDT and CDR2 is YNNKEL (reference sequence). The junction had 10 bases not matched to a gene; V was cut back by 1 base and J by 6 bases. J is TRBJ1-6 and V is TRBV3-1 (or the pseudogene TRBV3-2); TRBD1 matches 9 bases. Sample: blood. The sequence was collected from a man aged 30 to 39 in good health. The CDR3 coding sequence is TGTGCCAGCAGCCAAGTACACAAAGGGACAGGGATTAATTCACCCCTCCACTTT. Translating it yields CASSQVHKGTGINSPLHF.